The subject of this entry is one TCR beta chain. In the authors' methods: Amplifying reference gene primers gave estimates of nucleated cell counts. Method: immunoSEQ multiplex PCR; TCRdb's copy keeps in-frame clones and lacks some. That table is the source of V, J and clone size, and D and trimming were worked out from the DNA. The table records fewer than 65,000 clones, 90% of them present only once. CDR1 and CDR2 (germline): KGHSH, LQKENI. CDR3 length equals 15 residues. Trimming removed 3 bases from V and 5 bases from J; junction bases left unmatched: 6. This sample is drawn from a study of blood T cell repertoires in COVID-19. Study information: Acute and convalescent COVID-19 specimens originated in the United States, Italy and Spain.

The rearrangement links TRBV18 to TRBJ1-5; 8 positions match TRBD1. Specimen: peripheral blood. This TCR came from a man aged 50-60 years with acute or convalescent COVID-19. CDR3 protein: CASSPVTGGDQPQHF. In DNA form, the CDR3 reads TGTGCCAGCTCACCCGTAACAGGGGGTGATCAGCCCCAGCATTTT.